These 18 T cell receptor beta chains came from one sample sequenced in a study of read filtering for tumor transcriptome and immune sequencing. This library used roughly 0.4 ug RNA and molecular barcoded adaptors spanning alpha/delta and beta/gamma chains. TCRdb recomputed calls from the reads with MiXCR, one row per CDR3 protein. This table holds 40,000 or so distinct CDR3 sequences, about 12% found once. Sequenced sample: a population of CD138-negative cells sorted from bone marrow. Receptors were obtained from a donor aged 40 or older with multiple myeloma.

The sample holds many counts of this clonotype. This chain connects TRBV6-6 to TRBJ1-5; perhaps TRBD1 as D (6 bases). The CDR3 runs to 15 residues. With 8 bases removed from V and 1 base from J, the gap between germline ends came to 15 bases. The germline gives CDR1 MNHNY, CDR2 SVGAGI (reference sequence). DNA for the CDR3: TGTGCCAGCGGGAGGGGGGGCGGCAGCAATCAGCCCCAGCATTTT. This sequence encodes CASGRGGGSNQPQHF.

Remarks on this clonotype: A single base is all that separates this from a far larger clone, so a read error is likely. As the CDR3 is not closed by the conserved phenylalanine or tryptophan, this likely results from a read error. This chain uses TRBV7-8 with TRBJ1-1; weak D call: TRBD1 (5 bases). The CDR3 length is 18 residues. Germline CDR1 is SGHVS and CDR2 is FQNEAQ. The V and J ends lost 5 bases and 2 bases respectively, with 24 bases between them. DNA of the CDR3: TGTGCCAGCAGCCGAGGGGCCGGACACGGATTATCAAACACTGAAGCTTTCTCT. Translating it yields CASSRGAGHGLSNTEAFS.

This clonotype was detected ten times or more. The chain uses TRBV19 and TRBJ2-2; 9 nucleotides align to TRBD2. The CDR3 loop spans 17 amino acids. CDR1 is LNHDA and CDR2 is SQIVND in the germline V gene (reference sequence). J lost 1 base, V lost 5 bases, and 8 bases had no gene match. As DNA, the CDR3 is TGTGCCAGTAGTTCACAGCAACTAGCGGGGAACACCGGGGAGCTGTTTTTT. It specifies CASSSQQLAGNTGELFF.

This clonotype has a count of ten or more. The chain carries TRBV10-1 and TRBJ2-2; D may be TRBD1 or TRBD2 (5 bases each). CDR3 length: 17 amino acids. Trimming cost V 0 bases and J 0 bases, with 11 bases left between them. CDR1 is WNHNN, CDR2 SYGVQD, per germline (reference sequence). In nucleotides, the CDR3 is TGCGCCAGCAGTGAGTCGGCCCGGGGACCGAACACCGGGGAGCTGTTTTTT. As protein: CASSESARGPNTGELFF.

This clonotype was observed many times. The CDR3 DNA follows: TGCGCCAGCAGCTTGGGACAGGGAGACAAAAACATTCAGTACTTC. Its protein product is CASSLGQGDKNIQYF. The chain carries TRBV5-1 and TRBJ2-4; 7 bases map to TRBD1. The trim removed 0 bases at V and 3 bases at J, leaving 3 bases unmatched. From germline, CDR1 is SGHRS and CDR2 YFSETQ. This CDR3 has 15 amino acids.

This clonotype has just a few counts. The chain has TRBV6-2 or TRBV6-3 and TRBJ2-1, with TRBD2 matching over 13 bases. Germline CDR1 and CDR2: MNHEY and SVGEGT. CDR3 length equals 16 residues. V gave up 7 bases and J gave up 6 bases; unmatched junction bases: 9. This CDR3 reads CASNGLAGASGNEQFF. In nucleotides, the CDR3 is TGTGCCAGCAACGGACTAGCGGGGGCGTCTGGCAATGAGCAGTTCTTC.

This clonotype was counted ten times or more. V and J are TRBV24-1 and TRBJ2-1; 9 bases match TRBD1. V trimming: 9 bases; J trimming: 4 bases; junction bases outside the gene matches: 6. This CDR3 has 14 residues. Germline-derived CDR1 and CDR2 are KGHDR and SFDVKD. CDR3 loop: CATSETGGYNEQFF. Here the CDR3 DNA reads TGTGCCACCTCTGAGACAGGGGGTTACAATGAGCAGTTCTTC.

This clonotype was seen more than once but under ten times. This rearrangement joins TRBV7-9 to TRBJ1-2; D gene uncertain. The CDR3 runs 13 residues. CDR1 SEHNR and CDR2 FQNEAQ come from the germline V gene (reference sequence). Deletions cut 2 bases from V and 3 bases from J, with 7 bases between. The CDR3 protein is CASSLIRYYGYTF. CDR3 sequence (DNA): TGTGCCAGCAGCTTAATCCGCTACTATGGCTACACCTTC.

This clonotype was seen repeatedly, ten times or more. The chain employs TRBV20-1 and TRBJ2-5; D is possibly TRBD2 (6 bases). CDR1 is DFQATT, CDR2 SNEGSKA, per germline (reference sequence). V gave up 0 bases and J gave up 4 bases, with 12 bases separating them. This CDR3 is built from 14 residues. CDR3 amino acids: CSARDSRERETQYF. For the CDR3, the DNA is TGCAGTGCTAGAGATTCCCGGGAGAGAGAGACCCAGTACTTC.

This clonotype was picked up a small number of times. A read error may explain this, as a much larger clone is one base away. The CDR3 spells CSAGDSSGASVLTF. Here the CDR3 DNA reads TGCAGCGCAGGGGACAGCTCTGGGGCCAGCGTCCTGACTTTC. The chain combines TRBV29-1 with TRBJ2-6; TRBD1 matches at 7 bases. Germline assignment: CDR1 SQVTM and CDR2 ANQGSEA. This CDR3 region has 14 residues.

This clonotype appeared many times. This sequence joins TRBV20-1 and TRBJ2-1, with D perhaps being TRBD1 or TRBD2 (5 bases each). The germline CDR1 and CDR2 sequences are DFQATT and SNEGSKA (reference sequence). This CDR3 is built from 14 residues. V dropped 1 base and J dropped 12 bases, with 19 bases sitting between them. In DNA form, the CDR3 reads TGCAGTGCTAGAGGTGACAGTCGCCTCGCGGGGCAGTTCTTC. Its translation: CSARGDSRLAGQFF.

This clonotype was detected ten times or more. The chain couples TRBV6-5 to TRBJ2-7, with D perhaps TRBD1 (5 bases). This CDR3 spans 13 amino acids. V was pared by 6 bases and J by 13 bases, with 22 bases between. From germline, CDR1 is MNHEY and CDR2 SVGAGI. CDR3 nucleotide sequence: TGTGCCAGCAGCCCCGGACAAGCCTACGAGCGATACTTC. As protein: CASSPGQAYERYF.

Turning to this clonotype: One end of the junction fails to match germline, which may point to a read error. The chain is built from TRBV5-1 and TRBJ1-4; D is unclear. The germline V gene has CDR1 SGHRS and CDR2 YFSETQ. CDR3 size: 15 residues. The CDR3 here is CASSHQNPLAERLFF. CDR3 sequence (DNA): TGCGCCAGCAGCCACCAGAATCCCCTGGCCGAAAGACTGTTTTTT.

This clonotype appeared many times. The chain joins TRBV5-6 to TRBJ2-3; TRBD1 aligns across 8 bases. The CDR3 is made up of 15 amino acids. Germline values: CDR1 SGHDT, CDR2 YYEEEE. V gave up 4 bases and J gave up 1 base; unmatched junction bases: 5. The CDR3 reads CASSRRQGRTDTQYF. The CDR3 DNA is TGTGCCAGCAGCCGACGACAGGGGCGCACAGATACGCAGTATTTT.

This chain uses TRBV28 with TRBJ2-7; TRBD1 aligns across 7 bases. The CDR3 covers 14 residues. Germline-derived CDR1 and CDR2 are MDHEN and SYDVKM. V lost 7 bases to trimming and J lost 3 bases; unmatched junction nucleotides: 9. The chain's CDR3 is CASNPPGTVYEQYF. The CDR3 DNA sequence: TGTGCCAGCAATCCACCCGGGACAGTCTACGAGCAGTACTTC.

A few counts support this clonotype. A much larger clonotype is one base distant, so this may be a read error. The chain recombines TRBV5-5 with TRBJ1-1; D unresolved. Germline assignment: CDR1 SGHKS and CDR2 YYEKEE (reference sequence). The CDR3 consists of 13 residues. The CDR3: CPSSLEGRTEAFF. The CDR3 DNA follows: TGTCCCAGCAGCTTGGAAGGTCGGACTGAAGCTTTCTTT. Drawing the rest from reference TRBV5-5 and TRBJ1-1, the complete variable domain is DAGVTQSPTHLIKTRGQQVTLRCSPISGHKSVSWYQQVLGQGPQFIFQYYEKEERGRGNFPDRFSARQFPNYSSELNVNALLLGDSALYLCPSSLEGRTEAFFGQGTRLTVV.

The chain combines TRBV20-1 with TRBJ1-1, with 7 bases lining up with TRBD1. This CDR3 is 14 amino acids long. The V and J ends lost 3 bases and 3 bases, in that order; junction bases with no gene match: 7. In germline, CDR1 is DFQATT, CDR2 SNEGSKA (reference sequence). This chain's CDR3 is CSARPPGQYTEAFF. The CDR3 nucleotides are TGCAGTGCTAGGCCCCCGGGACAGTACACTGAAGCTTTCTTT.

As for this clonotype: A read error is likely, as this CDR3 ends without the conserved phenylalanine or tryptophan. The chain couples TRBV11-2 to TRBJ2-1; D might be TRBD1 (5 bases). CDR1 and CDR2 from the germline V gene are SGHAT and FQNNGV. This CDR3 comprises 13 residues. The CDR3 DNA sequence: TGTGCCAGTAGCTCAGTAGGGGTTCAGGAGCAGTTCCTC. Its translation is CASSSVGVQEQFL.